This T cell receptor (beta chain) appears in the sequencing data of a study of beta chain bispecific antibodies for T cell cancers. Study-wide context: Jurkat cells expressed TRBV12-3; HPB-ALL cells expressed TRBV5-5. Study results and caveats: The leukemia cells, rather than normal T cells, gave most of the targeted TRBV signal.

Either OKT3 anti-CD3 antibody or CD3/CD28 beads expanded T cells from blood mononuclear cells over roughly 3 days. Libraries carried unique molecular identifiers used for clonotype counts. TCRdb called the 5' RACE reads again in MiXCR, with one record for every CDR3 protein. The table lists 17,000 or so distinct CDR3 sequences, approximately 2.2% of them singletons. By sample fraction, this clonotype is medium-sized. Its cognate antigen is unknown. V trimming: 5 bases; J trimming: 0 bases; junction bases outside the gene matches: 10. Germline CDR1 is SGHAT and CDR2 is FQNNGV. CDR3 length equals 17 residues.

This sequence originates from a human donor in good health. Some clones in this sample may be carry-over from other donors' samples. The chain couples TRBV11-2 to TRBJ2-7; 10 bases map to TRBD2. Source material: healthy donor T cells cultured with leukemia cells. The CDR3 is CASSQGSGGPLSYEQYF. As DNA, the CDR3 is TGTGCCAGCAGCCAGGGTAGCGGGGGGCCTCTCTCCTACGAGCAGTACTTC. The complete variable domain, with remaining parts taken from reference TRBV11-2 and TRBJ2-7, reads EAGVAQSPRYKIIEKRQSVAFWCNPISGHATLYWYQQILGQGPKLLIQFQNNGVVDDSQLPKDRFSAERLKGVDSTLKIQPAKLEDSAVYLCASSQGSGGPLSYEQYFGPGTRLTVT.